The source of this TCR beta chain is a study of radiotherapy plus CTLA-4 blockade in lung cancer. Study background: Objective responses emerged in around a sixth of patients, and around 29% attained disease control. Study-level findings and limits: Following radiotherapy plus ipilimumab, tumor-derived TCR clones expanded in the blood.

Concerning this clone: Its antigen is unknown.

The data were produced by immunoSEQ multiplex PCR, yet TCRdb's version contains in-frame clones alone and is incomplete. The sample lists tens of thousands of clones, 85% to 90% occurring once. Alongside CTLA-4 blockade with ipilimumab, patients with chemo-refractory metastatic non-small-cell lung cancer received focal radiation. After removal of 6 bases from V and 1 base from J, the junction contained 3 bases not matched to a gene. CDR3 size: 14 residues. Germline loops: CDR1 LNHDA, CDR2 SQIVND (reference sequence). The sequenced sample was peripheral blood, obtained from a patient treated with radiotherapy plus ipilimumab. The rearrangement joins TRBV19 to TRBJ2-7; 10 bases are shared with TRBD2. This sequence was found in a human donor with non-small cell lung cancer who had stable disease on radiotherapy plus ipilimumab. The CDR3 loop reads CASSFSGRSYEQYF. The CDR3 region has the DNA TGTGCCAGTAGCTTTAGCGGGAGGTCCTACGAGCAGTACTTC. The full variable domain, in which reference TRBV19 and TRBJ2-7 provide the parts outside the CDR3, is DGGITQSPKYLFRKEGQNVTLSCEQNLNHDAMYWYRQDPGQGLRLIYYSQIVNDFQKGDIAEGYSVSREKKESFPLTVTSAQKNPTAFYLCASSFSGRSYEQYFGPGTRLTVT.